This T cell receptor beta chain was captured by sequencing in a study of CD8+ T cells in alopecia areata. As for the study in general: Those patients who were treated received oral tofacitinib, which was given at 5 to 10 mg twice daily for moderate-to-severe alopecia areata.

This clone came up a few times. As yet, its antigen is unknown. The germline CDR1 and CDR2 sequences are SEHNR and FQNEAQ (reference sequence). Unmatched junction bases numbered 7, after V lost 0 bases and J lost 4 bases. The CDR3 has 16 amino acids. Extracted RNA was reverse transcribed into cDNA, the sequencing template. Sequencing was performed with immunoSEQ multiplex PCR; in TCRdb, only in-frame clones are kept and a portion is missing. The data show 190,000 or so clones, roughly 60% seen once. Noted treatment: oral pan-JAK inhibitor, 5-10 mg twice daily. The investigators collected lesional scalp punch biopsies and peripheral blood from alopecia areata patients. Overall study findings and caveats: Normal scalp had lower clonality than lesional scalp, with alopecia totalis/universalis lesions showing this most strongly. Expanded CD8+ clones among the top 100, as well as scalp clonality, were significantly decreased by tofacitinib.

Sequenced here: CD4+ T cells sorted from blood, sampled at week 24, from a patient treated with tofacitinib. The sequence derives from a human donor with alopecia areata. J is TRBJ2-7 and V is TRBV7-9, with 9 bases that match TRBD2. In DNA, the CDR3 is TGTGCCAGCAGCTTAGCGTCAGCTAGCGGGACTTACGAGCAGTACTTC. It specifies CASSLASASGTYEQYF.